The rows below give T cell receptor beta chains drawn from one sample of a study of cytomegalovirus exposure and HLA in healthy donors. Repertoires were generated with immunoSEQ multiplex PCR, while TCRdb's copy carries only in-frame clones and drops some. Among just over 150,000 clones listed, 82% were seen once. Material: PBMCs. These receptors all come from a woman in her 50s in good health and CMV-seropositive. The CDR3 runs from the conserved cysteine through the conserved F or W. The D gene is left open where the match is weak. A row's size may be missing; if present it is once, few, many or a size class.

j_call: TRBJ2-7; d_call: TRBD1; clone_size: -; v_call: TRBV27; cdr3_aa: CASRGGSSSYEQYF; cdr3_nt: TGTGCCAGCAGAGGGGGCAGCAGCTCCTACGAGCAGTACTTC
j_call: TRBJ1-2; d_call: -; clone_size: -; v_call: TRBV6-1; cdr3_aa: CASSEGGGWNYGYTF; cdr3_nt: TGTGCCAGCAGTGAAGGTGGGGGGTGGAACTATGGCTACACCTTC
j_call: TRBJ2-1; d_call: TRBD1; clone_size: -; v_call: TRBV7-9; cdr3_aa: CASSRDREDEQFF; cdr3_nt: TGTGCCAGCAGCCGCGACAGGGAAGATGAGCAGTTCTTC
j_call: TRBJ2-1; d_call: TRBD2; clone_size: -; v_call: TRBV7-9; cdr3_aa: CSSSSPGLANEQFF; cdr3_nt: TGTTCCAGCAGCTCTCCGGGACTAGCTAATGAGCAGTTCTTC
j_call: TRBJ2-4; d_call: -; clone_size: once; v_call: TRBV5-1; cdr3_aa: CASSLSWPGGAKNIQYF; cdr3_nt: TGCGCCAGCAGCTTGTCATGGCCAGGAGGGGCCAAAAACATTCAGTACTTC
j_call: TRBJ1-4; d_call: TRBD1; clone_size: -; v_call: TRBV6-1; cdr3_aa: CASRLDRGREKLFF; cdr3_nt: TGTGCCAGCAGGTTAGACAGGGGGCGCGAAAAACTGTTTTTT
j_call: TRBJ1-2; d_call: -; clone_size: -; v_call: TRBV19; cdr3_aa: CASSNLKDSPSLDGYTF; cdr3_nt: TGTGCCAGTAGTAATTTAAAGGACAGTCCGAGCCTGGATGGCTACACCTTC
j_call: TRBJ1-1; d_call: -; clone_size: once; v_call: TRBV18; cdr3_aa: CASSPDSGVTEAFF; cdr3_nt: TGTGCCAGCTCACCCGACTCGGGAGTGACTGAAGCTTTCTTT
j_call: TRBJ2-7; d_call: -; clone_size: few; v_call: TRBV5-4; cdr3_aa: CASSSTDSTYEQYF; cdr3_nt: TGTGCCAGCAGCTCGACCGACAGTACCTACGAGCAGTACTTC
j_call: TRBJ2-3; d_call: -; clone_size: -; v_call: TRBV27; cdr3_aa: CASSSRPGYSTDTQYF; cdr3_nt: TGTGCCAGCAGTTCCCGGCCGGGTTATTCCACAGATACGCAGTATTTT
j_call: TRBJ1-1; d_call: -; clone_size: -; v_call: TRBV7-9; cdr3_aa: CASSWAPRTEAFF; cdr3_nt: TGTGCCAGCAGCTGGGCGCCTCGGACTGAAGCTTTCTTT
j_call: TRBJ2-7; d_call: TRBD2; clone_size: -; v_call: TRBV6-5; cdr3_aa: CASSYKPAGLFYEQYF; cdr3_nt: TGTGCCAGCAGTTACAAGCCAGCGGGGCTGTTCTACGAGCAGTACTTC
j_call: TRBJ2-7; d_call: -; clone_size: few; v_call: TRBV7-8; cdr3_aa: CASNTRDRDEQYF; cdr3_nt: TGTGCCAGCAACACACGGGATCGGGACGAGCAGTACTTC
j_call: TRBJ2-3; d_call: TRBD2; clone_size: once; v_call: TRBV9; cdr3_aa: CASSAGLGGTDTQYF; cdr3_nt: TGTGCCAGCAGCGCGGGACTAGGGGGCACAGATACGCAGTATTTT
j_call: TRBJ2-1; d_call: -; clone_size: once; v_call: TRBV15; cdr3_aa: CATSRDLDIAMGEQFF; cdr3_nt: TGTGCCACCAGCAGAGATCTGGACATCGCCATGGGGGAGCAGTTCTTC
j_call: TRBJ2-3; d_call: -; clone_size: -; v_call: TRBV7-2; cdr3_aa: CASSPGQRGTDTQYF; cdr3_nt: TGTGCCAGCAGCCCGGGACAGCGGGGCACAGATACGCAGTATTTT
j_call: TRBJ2-3; d_call: -; clone_size: once; v_call: TRBV6-5; cdr3_aa: CASSYSTRNTQYF; cdr3_nt: TGTGCCAGCAGTTACTCGACAAGGAATACGCAGTATTTT
j_call: TRBJ1-6; d_call: -; clone_size: -; v_call: TRBV30; cdr3_aa: CAWRDSNSPLHF; cdr3_nt: TGTGCCTGGAGGGACAGTAATTCACCCCTCCACTTT
j_call: TRBJ2-6; d_call: -; clone_size: -; v_call: TRBV19; cdr3_aa: CASSAPESGANVLTF; cdr3_nt: TGTGCCAGTAGTGCGCCCGAATCTGGGGCCAACGTCCTGACTTTC
j_call: TRBJ1-2; d_call: -; clone_size: -; v_call: TRBV21-1; cdr3_aa: CASSKETGVFFGGYTF; cdr3_nt: TGTGCCAGCAGCAAAGAAACGGGGGTTTTCTTTGGTGGCTACACCTTC
j_call: TRBJ1-2; d_call: -; clone_size: -; v_call: TRBV7-8; cdr3_aa: CASSLVPPGISNYGYTF; cdr3_nt: TGTGCCAGCAGCTTAGTTCCACCAGGCATTTCTAACTATGGCTACACCTTC
j_call: TRBJ2-3; d_call: TRBD1; clone_size: -; v_call: TRBV7-2; cdr3_aa: CASSFKGASADTQYF; cdr3_nt: TGTGCCAGCAGCTTCAAGGGGGCGTCGGCAGATACGCAGTATTTT
j_call: TRBJ2-7; d_call: -; clone_size: -; v_call: TRBV11-2; cdr3_aa: CASSLDPGYEQYF; cdr3_nt: TGTGCCAGCAGCTTAGATCCAGGCTACGAGCAGTACTTC
j_call: TRBJ2-7; d_call: TRBD1; clone_size: -; v_call: TRBV10-2; cdr3_aa: CASSRQGAYEQYF; cdr3_nt: TGCGCCAGCAGCCGACAGGGAGCCTACGAGCAGTACTTC
j_call: TRBJ1-1; d_call: -; clone_size: -; v_call: TRBV2; cdr3_aa: CASSDRRSTEAFF; cdr3_nt: TGTGCCAGCAGTGATCGGAGGAGCACTGAAGCTTTCTTT
j_call: TRBJ2-7; d_call: TRBD2; clone_size: -; v_call: TRBV7-2; cdr3_aa: CASSLAGLAGVYEQYF; cdr3_nt: TGTGCCAGCAGCTTAGCAGGACTAGCGGGGGTCTACGAGCAGTACTTC
j_call: TRBJ2-3; d_call: TRBD1; clone_size: -; v_call: TRBV5-1; cdr3_aa: CASFDRGPGDTQYF; cdr3_nt: TGCGCCAGCTTCGACAGGGGGCCGGGAGATACGCAGTATTTT
j_call: TRBJ2-7; d_call: -; clone_size: -; v_call: TRBV2; cdr3_aa: CASSEAGQTYEQYF; cdr3_nt: TGTGCCAGCAGTGAGGCAGGCCAAACCTACGAGCAGTACTTC
j_call: TRBJ1-6; d_call: -; clone_size: -; v_call: TRBV14; cdr3_aa: CASSQDRRTPLHF; cdr3_nt: TGTGCCAGCAGCCAAGATCGGAGGACACCCCTCCACTTT
j_call: TRBJ2-1; d_call: -; clone_size: -; v_call: TRBV14; cdr3_aa: CASSQDGGGANEQFF; cdr3_nt: TGTGCCAGCAGCCAAGATGGCGGAGGGGCCAATGAGCAGTTCTTC
j_call: TRBJ1-6; d_call: -; clone_size: -; v_call: TRBV2; cdr3_aa: CATEERSYNSPLHF; cdr3_nt: TGTGCCACCGAAGAGCGCTCCTATAATTCACCCCTCCACTTT
j_call: TRBJ2-7; d_call: TRBD2; clone_size: -; v_call: TRBV5-6; cdr3_aa: CASSSGLAGVEQYF; cdr3_nt: TGTGCCAGCAGCAGCGGACTAGCGGGGGTTGAGCAGTACTTC
j_call: TRBJ1-1; d_call: -; clone_size: -; v_call: TRBV27; cdr3_aa: CASSFQGRIAEAFF; cdr3_nt: TGTGCCAGCAGTTTCCAGGGCCGTATCGCTGAAGCTTTCTTT
j_call: TRBJ2-7; d_call: TRBD2; clone_size: -; v_call: TRBV2; cdr3_aa: CASSDGGGRSEQYF; cdr3_nt: TGTGCCAGCAGTGACGGCGGGGGAAGGAGCGAGCAGTACTTC
j_call: TRBJ2-7; d_call: -; clone_size: -; v_call: TRBV6-1; cdr3_aa: CASSGLTGYEQYF; cdr3_nt: TGTGCCAGCAGTGGGTTGACAGGATACGAGCAGTACTTC
j_call: TRBJ2-7; d_call: TRBD1; clone_size: -; v_call: TRBV6-5; cdr3_aa: CASSYRDRGYEQYF; cdr3_nt: TGTGCCAGCAGTTATCGGGACAGGGGGTACGAGCAGTACTTC
j_call: TRBJ1-1; d_call: TRBD1; clone_size: -; v_call: TRBV15; cdr3_aa: CATSRETGGAFF; cdr3_nt: TGTGCCACCAGCAGAGAAACAGGGGGAGCTTTCTTT
j_call: TRBJ2-2; d_call: -; clone_size: -; v_call: TRBV7-8; cdr3_aa: CASSLTGWELFF; cdr3_nt: TGTGCCAGCAGCTTAACGGGGTGGGAGCTGTTTTTT
j_call: TRBJ1-1; d_call: -; clone_size: -; v_call: TRBV10-2; cdr3_aa: CASSSPVRDTNTEAFF; cdr3_nt: TGCGCCAGCAGTTCCCCCGTCCGGGACACGAACACTGAAGCTTTCTTT
j_call: TRBJ2-2; d_call: -; clone_size: -; v_call: TRBV7-8; cdr3_aa: CASSQRMGLGTTGELFF; cdr3_nt: TGTGCCAGCAGCCAACGAATGGGGCTTGGAACAACCGGGGAGCTGTTTTTT
j_call: TRBJ1-2; d_call: TRBD1; clone_size: -; v_call: TRBV5-6; cdr3_aa: CASSLDRVRRYGYTF; cdr3_nt: TGTGCCAGCAGCCTGGACAGGGTAAGAAGGTATGGCTACACCTTC